This TCR beta chain appears in the sequencing data of a study of OX40 agonist ivuxolimab in advanced cancers. The wider study: A diagnosis of hepatocellular carcinoma, melanoma, renal cell or head and neck cancer was present in dose-escalation patients.

Researchers took blood at baseline, on cycle 4 day 1, and on cycle 7 day 1. Produced via immunoSEQ multiplex PCR; TCRdb's table is partial and in-frame only. Of roughly 69,000 clones listed, roughly 86% are singletons. The germline gives CDR1 SGHAT, CDR2 FQNNGV. The V end lost 5 bases, the J end lost 3 bases, and 11 bases lay between the germline ends. This CDR3 comprises 14 residues. This sequence joins TRBV11-2 and TRBJ2-4, with D perhaps matching TRBD1 (5 bases). The sequence came from an adult with an advanced solid tumor such as melanoma, head and neck, liver or kidney cancer. The specimen comprised CD4+ or CD8+ T cells sorted from blood, sampled in a trial of the OX40 agonist ivuxolimab. The CDR3, as DNA: TGTGCCAGCAGCCTCCAGGGAAACAAAAACATTCAGTACTTC. Its translation is CASSLQGNKNIQYF.